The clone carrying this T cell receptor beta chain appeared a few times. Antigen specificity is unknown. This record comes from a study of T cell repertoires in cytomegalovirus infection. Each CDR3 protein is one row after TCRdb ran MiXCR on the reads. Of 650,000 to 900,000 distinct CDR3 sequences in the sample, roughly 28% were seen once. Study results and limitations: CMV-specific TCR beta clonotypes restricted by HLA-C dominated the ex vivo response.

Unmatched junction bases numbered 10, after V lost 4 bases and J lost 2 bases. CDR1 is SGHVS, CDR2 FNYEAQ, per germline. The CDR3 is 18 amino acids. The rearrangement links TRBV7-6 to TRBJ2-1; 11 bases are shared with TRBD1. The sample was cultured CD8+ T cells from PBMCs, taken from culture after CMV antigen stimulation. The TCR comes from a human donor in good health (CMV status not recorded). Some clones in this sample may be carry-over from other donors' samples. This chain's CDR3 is CASSSGQGAVPPYNEQFF. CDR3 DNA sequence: TGTGCCAGCAGCTCCGGACAGGGGGCCGTACCCCCCTACAATGAGCAGTTCTTC.